The rows below give T cell receptor beta chains drawn from one sample of a study of T cells after yellow fever vaccination. MiXCR, run by TCRdb on the 5' RACE reads, gives a single entry per CDR3 protein. The table lists about 300,000 distinct CDR3 sequences, 7.5% to 9% of them singletons. The specimen was CD4+ T cells sorted from PBMCs, collected 5 days after the yellow fever booster vaccination. Every receptor here comes from a man between 18 and 35 years old who received the YFV17D yellow fever vaccine. Each CDR3 is given with its conserved first and last residue. D genes are given only for firm matches. Size values are once, few and many counts, or a class for expanded clones, and some rows have none.

size,J,D,V,CDR3,DNA
few,TRBJ2-2,TRBD2,TRBV4-3,CASSQAGGHYPGELFF,TGCGCCAGCAGCCAAGCGGGGGGGCATTACCCCGGGGAGCTGTTTTTT
NA,TRBJ1-2,NA,TRBV5-1,CASSLEGGSWYGYTF,TGCGCCAGCAGCTTGGAGGGGGGCTCGTGGTATGGCTACACCTTC
NA,TRBJ1-5,NA,TRBV18,CASSESSAGNQPQHF,TGTGCCAGCTCAGAGTCCTCGGCGGGCAATCAGCCCCAGCATTTT
few,TRBJ1-5,NA,TRBV6-6,CASSYIRGLRNQPQHF,TGTGCCAGCAGTTACATCCGGGGTCTACGCAATCAGCCCCAGCATTTT
NA,TRBJ2-5,NA,TRBV5-1,CASSLGDGGPGTQYF,TGCGCCAGCAGCTTGGGAGACGGAGGACCGGGGACCCAGTACTTC
few,TRBJ2-6,NA,TRBV5-1,CASSLVSGVGANVLTF,TGCGCCAGCAGCTTGGTTTCAGGGGTTGGGGCCAACGTCCTGACTTTC
many,TRBJ1-4,TRBD1,TRBV7-8,CASSATGTGEKLFF,TGTGCCAGCAGCGCCACAGGGACAGGAGAAAAACTGTTTTTT
few,TRBJ2-1,TRBD1,TRBV15,CATSRDSQGGGEQFF,TGTGCCACCAGCAGAGATTCACAGGGGGGCGGTGAGCAGTTCTTC
NA,TRBJ2-1,NA,TRBV15,CATSSEAESQFF,TGTGCCACCAGCAGTGAGGCGGAGTCCCAGTTCTTC
many,TRBJ2-2,TRBD1,TRBV5-1,CASRPTGQSGELFF,TGCGCCAGCAGGCCGACAGGGCAGTCCGGGGAGCTGTTTTTT
many,TRBJ2-3,NA,TRBV5-1,CASSLVADTQYF,TGTGCCAGCAGTTTGGTGGCAGATACGCAGTATTTT
many,TRBJ2-5,TRBD2,TRBV5-1,CASRPVSGPQETQYF,TGCGCCAGCAGGCCGGTTAGCGGGCCCCAAGAGACCCAGTACTTC
NA,TRBJ2-1,TRBD2,TRBV5-1,CASSEISGGAVNEQFF,TGCGCCAGCAGCGAAATTAGCGGGGGGGCCGTCAATGAGCAGTTCTTC
NA,TRBJ1-5,TRBD1,TRBV7-9,CASSPQGTQPQHF,TGTGCCAGCAGCCCACAGGGGACTCAGCCCCAGCATTTT
few,TRBJ2-3,TRBD2,TRBV6-2/TRBV6-3,CASSPRLAGASTDTQYF,TGTGCCAGCAGTCCTCGACTAGCGGGGGCTAGCACAGATACGCAGTATTTT
few,TRBJ2-3,NA,TRBV3-1,CASRPRGARTDTQYF,TGTGCCAGCCGCCCCCGGGGGGCGAGGACAGATACGCAGTATTTT
NA,TRBJ2-5,NA,TRBV24-1,CATSATHEETQYF,TGTGCCACCAGTGCTACTCACGAAGAGACCCAGTACTTC
NA,TRBJ2-1,TRBD2,TRBV5-1,CASVRLGGGTYNEQFF,TGCGCCAGCGTCCGTTTGGGCGGGGGAACCTACAATGAGCAGTTCTTC
many,TRBJ1-2,NA,TRBV9,CASSSRVPIHYGYTF,TGTGCCAGCAGCTCCAGGGTTCCAATCCACTATGGCTACACCTTC
NA,TRBJ2-3,NA,TRBV19,CASSVDRNLNTQYF,TGTGCCAGTAGTGTTGACAGGAACTTAAATACGCAGTATTTT
many,TRBJ1-4,TRBD1,TRBV9,CASSPRGRDNEKLFF,TGTGCCAGCAGCCCCAGGGGGAGGGATAATGAAAAACTGTTTTTT
few,TRBJ2-7,NA,TRBV12-3/TRBV12-4,CASSLRTGYNYEQYF,TGTGCCAGCAGTTTGAGGACGGGGTACAATTACGAGCAGTACTTC
NA,TRBJ2-1,NA,TRBV6-1,CASTPPRPINEQFF,TGTGCCAGCACCCCTCCGAGGCCGATCAATGAGCAGTTCTTC
few,TRBJ2-7,NA,TRBV7-2,CASSSRWGGPYEQYF,TGTGCCAGCAGCTCCCGTTGGGGAGGTCCCTACGAGCAGTACTTC
few,TRBJ2-5,NA,TRBV9,CASSSMIGGLQETQYF,TGTGCCAGCAGCTCTATGATAGGGGGTCTCCAAGAGACCCAGTACTTC